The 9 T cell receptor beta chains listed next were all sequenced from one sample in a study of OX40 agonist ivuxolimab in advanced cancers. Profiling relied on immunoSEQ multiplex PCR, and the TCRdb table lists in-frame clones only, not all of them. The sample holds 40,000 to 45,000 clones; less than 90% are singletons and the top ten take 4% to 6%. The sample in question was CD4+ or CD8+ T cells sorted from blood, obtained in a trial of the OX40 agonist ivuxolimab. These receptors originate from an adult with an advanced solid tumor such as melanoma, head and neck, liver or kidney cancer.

CDR3 amino acids: CASSFLGDRESEAFF. DNA for the CDR3: TGTGCCAGCAGCTTTCTCGGGGACAGAGAGAGTGAAGCTTTCTTT. This chain connects TRBV5-6 to TRBJ1-1, with TRBD1 identical over 7 bases. Germline CDR1 SGHDT, CDR2 YYEEEE. The CDR3 loop spans 15 amino acids. With 2 bases clipped from V and 7 bases from J, the junction kept 11 bases outside the gene matches.

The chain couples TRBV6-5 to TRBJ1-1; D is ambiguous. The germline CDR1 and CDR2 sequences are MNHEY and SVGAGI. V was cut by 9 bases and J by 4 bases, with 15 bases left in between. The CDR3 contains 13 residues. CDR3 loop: CASHQSRATEAFF. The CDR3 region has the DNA TGTGCCAGTCACCAAAGTAGAGCCACTGAAGCTTTCTTT.

The chain's CDR3 is CASGGTANYEQYF. CDR3 sequence (DNA): TGTGCCAGCGGGGGGACCGCCAACTACGAGCAGTACTTC. The chain has TRBV2 and TRBJ2-7; a weak D match, TRBD2 (6 bases). Germline V lookup: CDR1 SNHLY, CDR2 FYNNEI. Between the trimmed V and J ends, which lost 8 bases and 3 bases, there was a span of 14 bases. This CDR3 comprises 13 residues.

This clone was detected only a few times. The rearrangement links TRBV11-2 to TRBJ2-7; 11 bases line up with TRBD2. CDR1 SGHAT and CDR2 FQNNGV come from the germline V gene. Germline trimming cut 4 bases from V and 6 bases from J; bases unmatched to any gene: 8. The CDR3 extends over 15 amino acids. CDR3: CASSWIAGGPLEQYF. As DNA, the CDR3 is TGTGCCAGCAGCTGGATAGCGGGAGGGCCTCTCGAGCAGTACTTC. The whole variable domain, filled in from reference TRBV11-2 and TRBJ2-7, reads EAGVAQSPRYKIIEKRQSVAFWCNPISGHATLYWYQQILGQGPKLLIQFQNNGVVDDSQLPKDRFSAERLKGVDSTLKIQPAKLEDSAVYLCASSWIAGGPLEQYFGPGTRLTVT.

The CDR3 sequence: CASSVNYNSPLHF. The CDR3 coding sequence is TGTGCCAGCAGCGTGAACTATAATTCACCCCTCCACTTT. The chain couples TRBV9 to TRBJ1-6, with D hard to call. CDR3 size: 13 residues. CDR1 is SGDLS and CDR2 is YYNGEE in the germline V gene. V was pared by 2 bases and J by 3 bases, with 3 bases between.

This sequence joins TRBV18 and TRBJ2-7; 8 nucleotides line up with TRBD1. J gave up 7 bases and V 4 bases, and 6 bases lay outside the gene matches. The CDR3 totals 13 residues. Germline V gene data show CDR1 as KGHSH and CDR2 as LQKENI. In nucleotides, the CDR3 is TGTGCCAGCTCACGAGAGACAGGGGTTGAGCAGTACTTC. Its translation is CASSRETGVEQYF.

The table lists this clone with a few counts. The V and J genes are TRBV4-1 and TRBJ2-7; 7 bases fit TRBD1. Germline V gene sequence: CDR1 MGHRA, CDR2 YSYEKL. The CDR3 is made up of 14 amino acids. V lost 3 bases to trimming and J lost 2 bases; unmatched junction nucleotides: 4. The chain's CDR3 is CASSQNRGAYEQYF. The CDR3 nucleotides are TGCGCCAGCAGCCAGAACAGGGGAGCCTACGAGCAGTACTTC.

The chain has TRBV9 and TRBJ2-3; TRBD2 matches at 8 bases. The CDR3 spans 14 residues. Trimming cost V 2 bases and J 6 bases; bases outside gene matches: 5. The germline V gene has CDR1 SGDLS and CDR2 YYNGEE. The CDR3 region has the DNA TGTGCCAGCAGCGTCAGCGGGAGTGAGGATACGCAGTATTTT. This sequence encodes CASSVSGSEDTQYF.

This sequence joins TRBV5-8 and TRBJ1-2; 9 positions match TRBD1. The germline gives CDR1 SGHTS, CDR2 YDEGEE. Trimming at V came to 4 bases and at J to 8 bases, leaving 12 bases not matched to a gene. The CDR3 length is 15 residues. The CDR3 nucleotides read TGTGCCAGCAGCCGGGGGGGACAGGGAAGAGGAGGCTACACCTTC. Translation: CASSRGGQGRGGYTF. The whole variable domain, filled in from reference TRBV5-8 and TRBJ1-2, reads EAGVTQSPTHLIKTRGQQATLRCSPISGHTSVYWYQQALGLGLQFLLWYDEGEERNRGNFPPRFSGRQFPNYSSELNVNALELEDSALYLCASSRGGQGRGGYTFGSGTRLTVV.